The 27 T cell receptor beta chains given below trace back to one sample, sequenced in a study of blood T cell repertoires in COVID-19. The repertoire was sequenced with immunoSEQ multiplex PCR; TCRdb's copy has only in-frame clones and lacks some. This table has 150,000 to 160,000 clones, 85% to 90% appearing once. The source material was peripheral blood. These receptors all stem from a woman in her forties with acute or convalescent COVID-19.

J is TRBJ1-4 and V is TRBV2, with 7 bases matching TRBD1. The germline gives CDR1 SNHLY, CDR2 FYNNEI. The V and J ends lost 2 bases and 6 bases, in that order; junction bases with no gene match: 6. CDR3 length: 15 residues. The CDR3 is CASSETTGTHEKLFF. In nucleotides, the CDR3 is TGTGCCAGCAGTGAAACGACAGGGACCCATGAAAAACTGTTTTTT.

V and J are TRBV7-9 and TRBJ2-3; maybe TRBD2 (6 bases). The germline gives CDR1 SEHNR, CDR2 FQNEAQ (reference sequence). This CDR3 is built from 15 residues. V was pared by 3 bases and J by 2 bases, with 12 bases between. The CDR3 nucleotides read TGTGCCAGCAGCTTCCCGGCTAGCGTCACAGATACGCAGTATTTT. This translates into CASSFPASVTDTQYF.

The chain employs TRBV12-3 or TRBV12-4 and TRBJ2-3; D is ambiguous. This CDR3 is built from 13 residues. V lost 3 bases and J 7 bases, leaving 11 bases between the germline ends. CDR3 sequence (DNA): TGTGCCAGCAGTTTGTCTGAGGAAAATACGCAGTATTTT. Its translation is CASSLSEENTQYF.

The chain combines TRBV6-5 with TRBJ2-7, with a tentative D call TRBD2 (5 bases). The V gene's germline CDR1 is MNHEY and CDR2 SVGAGI. CDR3 length: 13 amino acids. The V end lost 2 bases, the J end lost 4 bases, and 9 bases lay between the germline ends. CDR3 in amino acids: CASSYQLAYEQYF. The CDR3 DNA sequence: TGTGCCAGCAGTTACCAGCTAGCTTACGAGCAGTACTTC.

The rearrangement uses TRBV7-9 and TRBJ1-1; no reliable D call. This CDR3 has 14 residues. Trimming removed 1 base from V and 5 bases from J, with 11 bases in between. CDR1 and CDR2 (germline): SEHNR, FQNEAQ (reference sequence). The DNA for the CDR3 is TGTGCCAGCAGCTTAGTTGCCGGGGAGACTGAAGCTTTCTTT. It yields the protein CASSLVAGETEAFF.

The chain carries TRBV25-1 and TRBJ2-1; tentatively, D is TRBD2 (7 bases). V lost 1 base and J 4 bases, leaving 11 bases between the germline ends. Per germline, CDR1 MGHDK and CDR2 SYGVNS. The CDR3 sequence is 15 residues long. CDR3 amino acids: CASSEFGGAYNEQFF. CDR3 sequence (DNA): TGTGCCAGCAGTGAATTTGGGGGGGCTTACAATGAGCAGTTCTTC.

Remarks on this clone: Additional DNA sequences in this sample encode the identical CDR3. This chain links TRBV12-3 or TRBV12-4 with TRBJ1-1; D call uncertain. CDR3 length equals 13 residues. V was cut by 3 bases and J by 1 base, with 6 bases left in between. The CDR3 loop reads CASSFGGNTEAFF. The CDR3 DNA follows: TGTGCCAGCAGTTTTGGAGGGAACACTGAAGCTTTCTTT.

V is TRBV28 and J is TRBJ2-1; TRBD2 might be the D (5 bases). The CDR3 is 14 amino acids. The V gene's germline CDR1 is MDHEN and CDR2 SYDVKM. With 1 base removed from V and 4 bases from J, the gap between germline ends came to 8 bases. CDR3 protein: CASSLFSGYNEQFF. The DNA of the CDR3 is TGTGCCAGCAGTTTATTTTCGGGATACAATGAGCAGTTCTTC.

This chain uses TRBV7-9 with TRBJ2-5; D is perhaps TRBD1 (5 bases). Trimming pared 1 base from V and 7 bases from J, leaving 10 bases between. This CDR3 region has 13 residues. Germline CDR1 is SEHNR and CDR2 is FQNEAQ (reference sequence). CDR3 loop: CASSLVGVWTQYF. The CDR3 nucleotides read TGTGCCAGCAGCTTAGTAGGGGTTTGGACCCAGTACTTC.

The chain employs TRBV10-3 and TRBJ2-7; weak D call: TRBD1 (5 bases). Germline V gives CDR1 ENHRY, CDR2 SYGVKD. CDR3 length equals 12 residues. Trimming removed 4 bases from V and 13 bases from J, with 17 bases in between. DNA of the CDR3: TGTGCCATCAGTGCTTTGTCAGGGTTGATTTACTTC. It codes for CAISALSGLIYF.

The table lists this clone with a count of one. J is TRBJ1-1 and V is TRBV30, with D maybe TRBD1 (6 bases). The CDR3 is made up of 12 amino acids. V was cut by 3 bases and J by 1 base, with 6 bases left in between. CDR1 and CDR2 (germline): GTSNPN, SVGIG (reference sequence). The CDR3 spells CAWRTGNTEAFF. CDR3 in DNA: TGTGCCTGGAGGACAGGGAACACTGAAGCTTTCTTT.

The rearrangement uses TRBV12-3 or TRBV12-4 and TRBJ2-7, with 9 nucleotides matching TRBD1. The CDR3 length is 13 residues. V lost 6 bases to trimming and J lost 6 bases; unmatched junction nucleotides: 6. This CDR3 reads CASRFTGGFEQYF. CDR3 DNA sequence: TGTGCCAGCAGATTCACAGGGGGCTTCGAGCAGTACTTC.

The CDR3 nucleotides read TGTGCCAGCAGCTCATTTGGAGAGGGGGTTACTTACGAGCAGTACTTC. Protein: CASSSFGEGVTYEQYF. This rearrangement joins TRBV7-2 to TRBJ2-7, with TRBD1 as a possible D gene (6 bases). This CDR3 has 16 amino acids. V lost 4 bases and J lost 4, with 20 bases in between. CDR1 and CDR2 from the germline V gene are SGHTA and FQGNSA. Looking up the rest from reference TRBV7-2 and TRBJ2-7 gives the full variable domain: GAGVSQSPSNKVTEKGKDVELRCDPISGHTALYWYRQSLGQGLEFLIYFQGNSAPDKSGLPSDRFSAERTGGSVSTLTIQRTQQEDSAVYLCASSSFGEGVTYEQYFGPGTRLTVT.

The rearrangement links TRBV2 to TRBJ2-1; no firm D call. Germline CDR1 reads SNHLY; CDR2 reads FYNNEI. V was shortened by 7 bases and J by 5 bases, with 15 bases between the two germline ends. The CDR3 is 14 residues long. Here the CDR3 DNA reads TGTGCCAGCAACCGGGTAGTTGTCAACAATGAGCAGTTCTTC. It yields the protein CASNRVVVNNEQFF.

The CDR3 nucleotides are TGTGCCACAGGACAGACTAATAGCAATCAGCCCCAGCATTTT. It specifies CATGQTNSNQPQHF. The chain uses TRBV7-2 and TRBJ1-5; TRBD1 might be the D (6 bases). In germline, CDR1 is SGHTA, CDR2 FQGNSA. This CDR3 has 14 amino acids. Trimming took 10 bases from V and 0 from J, leaving 13 bases between them.

V gene TRBV3-1 (or the pseudogene TRBV3-2) combines with J gene TRBJ1-4; TRBD1 is a possible D gene (5 bases). CDR1 is LGHDT and CDR2 is YNNKEL in the germline V gene (reference sequence). This CDR3 is 15 amino acids long. Deletions cut 0 bases from V and 11 bases from J, with 16 bases between. CDR3 in amino acids: CASSQELSTGGKLFF. CDR3 DNA: TGTGCCAGCAGCCAAGAGTTGTCCACCGGGGGGAAACTGTTTTTT.

V usage is TRBV7-6 and J usage is TRBJ2-1, with a tentative D call TRBD1 (8 bases). The CDR3 sequence is 16 residues long. The V gene's germline CDR1 is SGHVS and CDR2 FNYEAQ. The V end lost 5 bases, the J end lost 7 bases, and 21 bases lay between the germline ends. This CDR3 is CASSRLQDREGNEQFF. The CDR3 region has the DNA TGTGCCAGCAGCCGCCTTCAGGACAGGGAGGGGAATGAGCAGTTCTTC.

The rearrangement uses TRBV3-1 (or the pseudogene TRBV3-2) and TRBJ1-1; TRBD1 matches 8 bases. The CDR3 is made up of 14 amino acids. Unmatched junction bases numbered 8, after V lost 1 base and J lost 10 bases. The germline CDR1 and CDR2 sequences are LGHDT and YNNKEL (reference sequence). This CDR3 is CASSQGSRTGGAFF. CDR3 sequence (DNA): TGTGCCAGCAGCCAAGGATCGAGAACAGGGGGAGCTTTCTTT.

This clone was counted only a few times. This chain links TRBV19 with TRBJ1-5, with 7 bases that match TRBD1. V shed 9 bases, J shed 4 bases, and the junction held 9 bases outside the gene matches. CDR1 and CDR2 from the germline V gene are LNHDA and SQIVND (reference sequence). The CDR3 totals 14 residues. The CDR3 nucleotides are TGTGCCAGCGCCAGGGGGTCGGAGAATCAGCCCCAGCATTTT. The encoded protein is CASARGSENQPQHF.

V is TRBV5-1 and J is TRBJ2-2, with 8 nucleotides matching TRBD2. Germline CDR1 is SGHRS and CDR2 is YFSETQ. This CDR3 comprises 15 residues. Losses at the gene ends were 0 bases for V and 6 bases for J; bases not matched to a gene: 4. Here the CDR3 reads CASSLESGGSGELFF. Here the CDR3 DNA reads TGCGCCAGCAGCTTGGAATCGGGAGGGTCCGGGGAGCTGTTTTTT.

J is TRBJ2-7 and V is TRBV24-1; 7 bases line up with TRBD1. This CDR3 comprises 14 residues. Trimming removed 6 bases from V and 3 bases from J; junction bases left unmatched: 7. The germline V gene has CDR1 KGHDR and CDR2 SFDVKD. Here the CDR3 reads CATSSPRDSYEQYF. For the CDR3, the DNA is TGTGCCACCAGTAGTCCCCGGGACAGCTACGAGCAGTACTTC.

CDR3 residues: CASSLRQYTGELFF. CDR3 bases: TGTGCCAGCAGCCTGAGACAGTACACCGGGGAGCTGTTTTTT. The chain links TRBV27 to TRBJ2-2; D perhaps matches TRBD1 (5 bases). The CDR3 contains 14 residues. Germline V CDR1 and CDR2: MNHEY, SMNVEV (reference sequence). V shed 6 bases and J shed 3 bases, with 11 bases lying between them.

The chain combines TRBV11-3 with TRBJ2-1, with 13 nucleotides matching TRBD2. The CDR3 covers 16 residues. Per the germline V gene, CDR1 is SGHNT and CDR2 is YENEEA. V was pared by 5 bases and J by 10 bases, with 11 bases of the junction left unmatched. The CDR3 DNA follows: TGTGCCAGCAGCCCAAAACTAGCGGGAGGGCCTAGGGAGCAGTTCTTC. Residues: CASSPKLAGGPREQFF.

The chain has TRBV11-2 and TRBJ2-1, with TRBD2 identical over 10 bases. Trimming at V came to 1 base and at J to 3 bases, leaving 12 bases not matched to a gene. In germline, CDR1 is SGHAT, CDR2 FQNNGV. The CDR3 spans 19 residues. CDR3 loop: CASSLAGSGRAGYYNEQFF. CDR3 DNA: TGTGCCAGCAGCTTAGCGGGCAGCGGGAGGGCCGGTTACTACAATGAGCAGTTCTTC.

The rearrangement joins TRBV6-5 to TRBJ1-1; 7 nucleotides align to TRBD1. CDR3 length equals 14 residues. V lost 2 bases and J lost 5; bases outside the gene matches: 5. Germline CDR1 is MNHEY and CDR2 is SVGAGI. CDR3 coding DNA: TGTGCCAGCAGTTACGGCCAGGGGGAAACTGAAGCTTTCTTT. Its protein product is CASSYGQGETEAFF.

The V gene is TRBV14, the J gene TRBJ1-3; weak D call: TRBD1 (6 bases). CDR1 is SGHDN, CDR2 FVKESK, per germline. The CDR3 totals 17 residues. V lost 1 base and J 0 bases, leaving 13 bases between the germline ends. The CDR3 nucleotides are TGTGCCAGCAGCCAAGTGACAGGTCTAACCTCTGGAAACACCATATATTTT. Translation gives CASSQVTGLTSGNTIYF. The variable domain in full, completed from reference TRBV14 and TRBJ1-3, reads EAGVTQFPSHSVIEKGQTVTLRCDPISGHDNLYWYRRVMGKEIKFLLHFVKESKQDESGMPNNRFLAERTGGTYSTLKVQPAELEDSGVYFCASSQVTGLTSGNTIYFGEGSWLTVV.

V is TRBV27 and J is TRBJ2-5; 11 bases fit TRBD2. CDR3 size: 15 residues. CDR1 and CDR2 from the germline V gene are MNHEY and SMNVEV (reference sequence). V lost 7 bases and J lost 4; bases outside the gene matches: 8. CDR3: CASKIAGGPLETQYF. CDR3 coding DNA: TGTGCCAGCAAAATAGCGGGAGGGCCGTTAGAGACCCAGTACTTC.